A single sample is the source of the 9 T cell receptor beta chains below, sequenced in a study of spatial heterogeneity in lung cancer. Each CDR3 protein is one row after TCRdb ran MiXCR on the 5' RACE reads. The sample includes some 44,000 distinct CDR3 sequences, around 15% of them seen just once. Noted time point: sample taken at primary tumor resection. Sequencing used PBMCs, obtained at surgery. Every receptor here comes from a male donor with early-stage non-small cell lung cancer.

V usage is TRBV4-2 and J usage is TRBJ1-4; D unresolved. The V gene lost 0 bases and the J gene lost 5 bases, with 13 bases spanning the gap. CDR1 and CDR2 (germline): LGHNA, YNFKEQ. This CDR3 is 16 amino acids long. The CDR3 reads CASSQEASRANEKLFF. The CDR3, as DNA: TGTGCCAGCAGCCAAGAAGCTAGTCGGGCAAATGAAAAACTGTTTTTT.

The CDR3 DNA reads as TGTGCCAGCAGTCTCAAAGTAGCTGGGGCCAACGTCCTGACTTTC. This encodes CASSLKVAGANVLTF. The chain carries TRBV27 and TRBJ2-6; D not resolved. V was trimmed by 5 bases and J by 2 bases, leaving 10 bases between them. Germline V gene lookup returns CDR1 MNHEY and CDR2 SMNVEV (reference sequence). CDR3 size: 15 residues. The variable domain in full, with the rest retrieved from reference TRBV27 and TRBJ2-6, is EAQVTQNPRYLITVTGKKLTVTCSQNMNHEYMSWYRQDPGLGLRQIYYSMNVEVTDKGDVPEGYKVSRKEKRNFPLILESPSPNQTSLYFCASSLKVAGANVLTFGAGSRLTVL.

This clonotype was seen ten or more times. The J gene is TRBJ2-3, the V gene TRBV6-5; 12 bases agree with TRBD2. The germline CDR1 and CDR2 sequences are MNHEY and SVGAGI. The CDR3 totals 19 residues. V was pared by 5 bases and J by 6 bases, with 18 bases of the junction left unmatched. CDR3 sequence (DNA): TGTGCCAGCAGTAACCCTAGCGGGGGGGCTCCTTGGACTGGGGATACGCAGTATTTT. This sequence encodes CASSNPSGGAPWTGDTQYF.

This clonotype was counted a few times. The V and J genes are TRBV15 and TRBJ2-5; weak D call: TRBD2 (8 bases). Trimming took off 1 base at V and 5 bases at J, with 23 bases between the two ends. Germline CDR1 and CDR2: LNHNV and YYDKDF (reference sequence). The CDR3 extends over 18 amino acids. As DNA, the CDR3 is TGTGCCACCAGCAGAGGAGGGGGCGAAGGTAGCGGGATGGAGACCCAGTACTTC. Encoded protein: CATSRGGGEGSGMETQYF.

This clonotype was recorded a few times. The rearrangement uses TRBV5-6 and TRBJ2-7; 16 bases fit TRBD2. Germline V CDR1 and CDR2: SGHDT, YYEEEE. V was pared by 0 bases and J by 4 bases, with 7 bases of the junction left unmatched. This CDR3 contains 18 residues. CDR3: CASSLEGLAGGPVYEQYF. The CDR3 nucleotides read TGTGCCAGCAGCTTGGAGGGACTAGCGGGAGGGCCGGTTTACGAGCAGTACTTC.

This clonotype was picked up one time. V is TRBV20-1 and J is TRBJ2-5; tentatively, D is TRBD1 (5 bases). This CDR3 spans 12 amino acids. Germline CDR1 and CDR2: DFQATT and SNEGSKA (reference sequence). V shed 6 bases and J shed 0 bases, with 8 bases lying between them. The CDR3 DNA sequence: TGCAGTGCCCAGGGATACCAAGAGACCCAGTACTTC. Protein sequence: CSAQGYQETQYF.

This clonotype has a count of ten or more. The rearrangement joins TRBV6-1 to TRBJ1-5; no clear D gene. Germline V gives CDR1 MNHNS, CDR2 SASEGT. V was trimmed by 1 base and J by 12 bases, leaving 13 bases between them. The CDR3 loop spans 13 amino acids. The CDR3, as DNA: TGTGCCAGCAGTGAAGGAGGGCCACTGGGCCAGCATTTT. This sequence encodes CASSEGGPLGQHF.

This clonotype appeared many times. The chain is built from TRBV9 and TRBJ2-1; 8 bases match TRBD2. The J segment lost 2 bases and the V segment lost 3 bases, leaving 4 bases of the junction unmatched. Germline loops: CDR1 SGDLS, CDR2 YYNGEE. The CDR3 spans 15 residues. The chain's CDR3 is CASSASGRPYNEQFF. CDR3 nucleotide sequence: TGTGCCAGCAGCGCGAGCGGGAGACCCTACAATGAGCAGTTCTTC.

The genes are TRBV9 and TRBJ2-5; 7 bases map to TRBD2. The CDR3 length is 13 residues. The V gene's germline CDR1 is SGDLS and CDR2 YYNGEE. Losses at the gene ends were 4 bases for V and 3 bases for J; bases not matched to a gene: 3. CDR3 sequence reads: CASSRRGEETQYF. Written as DNA, the CDR3 is TGTGCCAGCAGCAGACGGGGGGAAGAGACCCAGTACTTC.